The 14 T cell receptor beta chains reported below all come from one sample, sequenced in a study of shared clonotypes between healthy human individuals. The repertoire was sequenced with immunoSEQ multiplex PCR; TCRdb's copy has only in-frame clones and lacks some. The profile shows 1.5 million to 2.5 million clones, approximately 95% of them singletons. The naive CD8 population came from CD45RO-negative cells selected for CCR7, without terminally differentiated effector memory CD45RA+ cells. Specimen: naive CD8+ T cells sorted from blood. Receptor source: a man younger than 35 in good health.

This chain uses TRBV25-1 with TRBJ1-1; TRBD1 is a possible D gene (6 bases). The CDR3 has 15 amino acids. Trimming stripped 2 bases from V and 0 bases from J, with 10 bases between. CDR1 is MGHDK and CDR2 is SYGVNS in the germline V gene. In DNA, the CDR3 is TGTGCCAGCAGTGAAAGTGCAGGGGTGAACACTGAAGCTTTCTTT. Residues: CASSESAGVNTEAFF.

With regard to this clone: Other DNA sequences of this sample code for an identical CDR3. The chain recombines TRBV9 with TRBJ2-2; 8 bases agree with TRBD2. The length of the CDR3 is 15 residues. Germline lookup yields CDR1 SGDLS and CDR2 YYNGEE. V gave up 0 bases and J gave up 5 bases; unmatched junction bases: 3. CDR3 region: CASSVEAGGTGELFF. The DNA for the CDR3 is TGTGCCAGCAGCGTAGAGGCGGGAGGAACCGGGGAGCTGTTTTTT.

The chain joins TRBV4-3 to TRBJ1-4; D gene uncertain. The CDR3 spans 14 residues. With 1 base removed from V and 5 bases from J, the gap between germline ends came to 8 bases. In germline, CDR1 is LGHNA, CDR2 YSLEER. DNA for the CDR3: TGCGCCAGCAGCCAAGCTGGGGTGAATGAAAAACTGTTTTTT. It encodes CASSQAGVNEKLFF.

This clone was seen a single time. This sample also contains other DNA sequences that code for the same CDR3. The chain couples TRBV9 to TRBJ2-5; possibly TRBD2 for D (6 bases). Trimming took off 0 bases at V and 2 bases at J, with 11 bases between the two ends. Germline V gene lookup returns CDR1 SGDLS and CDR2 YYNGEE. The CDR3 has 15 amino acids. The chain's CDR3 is CASSVGTSGQETQYF. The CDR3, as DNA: TGTGCCAGCAGCGTAGGAACCAGCGGGCAAGAGACCCAGTACTTC.

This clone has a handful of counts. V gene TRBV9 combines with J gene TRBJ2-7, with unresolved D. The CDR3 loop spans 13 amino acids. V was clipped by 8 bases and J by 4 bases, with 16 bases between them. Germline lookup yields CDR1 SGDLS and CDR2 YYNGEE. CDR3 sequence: CASSPRPQYEQYF. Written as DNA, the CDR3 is TGTGCCAGTTCCCCGAGACCGCAATACGAGCAGTACTTC.

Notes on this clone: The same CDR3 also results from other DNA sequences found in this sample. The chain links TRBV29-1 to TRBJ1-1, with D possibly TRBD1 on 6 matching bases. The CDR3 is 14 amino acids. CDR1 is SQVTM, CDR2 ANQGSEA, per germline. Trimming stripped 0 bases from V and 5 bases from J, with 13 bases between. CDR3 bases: TGCAGCGTTGAAGATCCAGGGGCCCGGACTGAAGCTTTCTTT. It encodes CSVEDPGARTEAFF.

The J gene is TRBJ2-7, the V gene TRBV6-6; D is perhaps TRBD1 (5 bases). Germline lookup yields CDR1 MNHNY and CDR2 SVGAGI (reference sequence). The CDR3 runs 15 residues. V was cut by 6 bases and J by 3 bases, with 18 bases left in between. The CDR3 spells CASSQGRVGDYEQYF. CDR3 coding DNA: TGTGCCAGCAGCCAAGGTCGGGTAGGGGACTACGAGCAGTACTTC.

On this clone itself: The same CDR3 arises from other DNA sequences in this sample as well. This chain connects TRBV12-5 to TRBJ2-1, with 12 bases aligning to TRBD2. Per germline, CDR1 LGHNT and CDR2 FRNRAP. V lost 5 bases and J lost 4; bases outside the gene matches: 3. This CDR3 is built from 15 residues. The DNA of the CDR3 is TGTGCTAGTGGTCCGGGACTAGCGGGTTACAATGAGCAGTTCTTC. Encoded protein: CASGPGLAGYNEQFF.

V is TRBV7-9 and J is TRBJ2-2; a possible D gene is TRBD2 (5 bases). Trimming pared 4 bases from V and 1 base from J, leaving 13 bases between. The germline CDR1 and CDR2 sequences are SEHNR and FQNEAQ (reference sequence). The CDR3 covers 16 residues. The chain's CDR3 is CASSSYSGKNTGELFF. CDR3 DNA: TGTGCCAGCAGCTCTTACTCCGGGAAGAACACCGGGGAGCTGTTTTTT.

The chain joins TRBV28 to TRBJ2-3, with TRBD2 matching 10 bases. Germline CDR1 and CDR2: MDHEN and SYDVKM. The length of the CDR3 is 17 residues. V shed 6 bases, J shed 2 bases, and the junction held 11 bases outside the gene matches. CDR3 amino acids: CASSSHLAGAFTDTQYF. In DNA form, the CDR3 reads TGTGCCAGCAGCTCTCATCTAGCGGGGGCCTTCACAGATACGCAGTATTTT.

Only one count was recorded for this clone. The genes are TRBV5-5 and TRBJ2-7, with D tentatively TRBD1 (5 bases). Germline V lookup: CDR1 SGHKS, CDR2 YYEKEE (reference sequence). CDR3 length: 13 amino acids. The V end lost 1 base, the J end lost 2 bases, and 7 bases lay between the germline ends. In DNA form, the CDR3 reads TGTGCCAGCAGCTTGCTACAGGCCTACGAGCAGTACTTC. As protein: CASSLLQAYEQYF.

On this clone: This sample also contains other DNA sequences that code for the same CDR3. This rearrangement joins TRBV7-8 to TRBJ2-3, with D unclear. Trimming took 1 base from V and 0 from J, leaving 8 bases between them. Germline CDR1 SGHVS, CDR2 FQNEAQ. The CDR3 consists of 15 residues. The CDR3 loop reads CASSLGGTSTDTQYF. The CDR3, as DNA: TGTGCCAGCAGCTTAGGGGGTACTAGCACAGATACGCAGTATTTT.

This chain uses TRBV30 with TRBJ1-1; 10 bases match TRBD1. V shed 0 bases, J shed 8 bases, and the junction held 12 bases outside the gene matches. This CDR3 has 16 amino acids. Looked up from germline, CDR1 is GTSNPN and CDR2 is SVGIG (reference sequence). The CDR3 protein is CAWSVKSGQGNAEAFF. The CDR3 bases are TGTGCCTGGAGTGTAAAATCGGGACAGGGGAATGCGGAAGCTTTCTTT.

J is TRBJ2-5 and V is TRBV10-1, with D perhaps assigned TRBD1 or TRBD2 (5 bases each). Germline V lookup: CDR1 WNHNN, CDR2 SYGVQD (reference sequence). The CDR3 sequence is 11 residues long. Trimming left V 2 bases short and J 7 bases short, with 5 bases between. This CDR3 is CASSEGGTQYF. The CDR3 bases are TGCGCCAGCAGTGAGGGGGGGACCCAGTACTTC.